This T cell receptor (beta chain) stems from a study of T cells in Graves' hyperthyroidism and ophthalmopathy. Germline CDR1 reads SNHLY; CDR2 reads FYNNEI. There are 14 residues in the CDR3. V lost 7 bases to trimming and J lost 3 bases, with 16 bases between them. Authors of the study amplified TCR beta CDR3 regions from RNA transcripts. The primer set for the first-round RT-PCR of the TCR CDR3 was HTBI. TCRdb re-called the multiplex PCR reads with MiXCR, one entry per CDR3 protein. The table has under 300,000 distinct CDR3 sequences, around 20% seen once. This clonotype was seen many times. This receptor was taken from a man aged 25-45 years with Graves' ophthalmopathy. Sequenced input: blood. This chain connects TRBV2 to TRBJ2-7; D remains ambiguous. In DNA, the CDR3 is TGTGCCAGCAAGGTCAGGTGGGATAGCTACGAGCAGTACTTC. It encodes CASKVRWDSYEQYF.